A single sample is the source of the 31 T cell receptor beta chains below, sequenced in a study of blood T cell repertoires in COVID-19. Sequencing used immunoSEQ multiplex PCR; TCRdb keeps in-frame clones, though not all of them. The data contain more than 250,000 clones, 75% to 90% of them singletons. Source material: PBMCs or T cells enriched from blood (not recorded which). The source is a man aged 30-40 years who had recovered from COVID-19.

This chain uses TRBV6-5 with TRBJ2-2; 7 nucleotides match TRBD1. The CDR3 runs 14 residues. CDR1 MNHEY and CDR2 SVGAGI come from the germline V gene. The V and J ends lost 8 bases and 0 bases, in that order; junction bases with no gene match: 3. CDR3 residues: CASWDRSNTGELFF. The DNA for the CDR3 is TGTGCCAGCTGGGACAGATCGAACACCGGGGAGCTGTTTTTT.

CDR3 loop: CASSLSNRLFEAGGGETQYF. The CDR3 coding sequence is TGTGCCAGCAGTTTATCGAACCGCCTTTTTGAAGCGGGGGGCGGAGAGACCCAGTACTTC. J is TRBJ2-5 and V is TRBV27; 9 bases are shared with TRBD2. After removal of 0 bases from V and 4 bases from J, the junction contained 18 bases not matched to a gene. Germline V CDR1 and CDR2: MNHEY, SMNVEV (reference sequence). The length of the CDR3 is 20 residues.

The V call is TRBV10-3, the J call TRBJ1-2; 7 nucleotides agree with TRBD1. The CDR3 sequence is 12 residues long. The J segment lost 4 bases and the V segment lost 7 bases, leaving 3 bases of the junction unmatched. Germline values: CDR1 ENHRY, CDR2 SYGVKD. CDR3: CAINDRAYGYTF. DNA of the CDR3: TGTGCCATCAACGACAGGGCCTATGGCTACACCTTC.

V usage is TRBV9 and J usage is TRBJ1-2; D ambiguous. The CDR3 sequence is 15 residues long. Germline CDR1 and CDR2: SGDLS and YYNGEE. V lost 7 bases and J 2 bases, leaving 18 bases between the germline ends. The CDR3 region is CASVMGDGLNYGYTF. CDR3 sequence (DNA): TGTGCCAGCGTGATGGGTGACGGACTGAACTATGGCTACACCTTC.

This sequence joins TRBV7-2 and TRBJ1-2; D remains ambiguous. CDR3 length: 11 amino acids. V was clipped by 5 bases and J by 5 bases, with 6 bases between them. Germline-derived CDR1 and CDR2 are SGHTA and FQGNSA. The CDR3 sequence: CASSRSYGYTF. CDR3 nucleotides: TGTGCCAGCAGCCGGAGTTATGGCTACACCTTC.

This sequence joins TRBV5-6 and TRBJ1-1; 7 positions match TRBD1. Germline V gene data show CDR1 as SGHDT and CDR2 as YYEEEE. The V segment lost 0 bases and the J segment 0 bases; nucleotides outside the gene matches: 2. The CDR3 spans 15 residues. The CDR3 here is CASSLETGMNTEAFF. Here the CDR3 DNA reads TGTGCCAGCAGCTTGGAGACAGGGATGAACACTGAAGCTTTCTTT.

The gene calls are TRBV24-1 and TRBJ2-1; 7 bases map to TRBD1. The ends lost 5 bases at V and 4 bases at J; junction bases unmatched: 4. The CDR3 is made up of 14 amino acids. CDR1 and CDR2 (germline): KGHDR, SFDVKD. CDR3 sequence (DNA): TGTGCCACCAGTGCGGGACAGACTTACAATGAGCAGTTCTTC. Its protein is CATSAGQTYNEQFF.

DNA of the CDR3: TGTGCCAGCAGCTTAGGGGACAGGGGGCGCGGTGAAAAACTGTTTTTT. This encodes CASSLGDRGRGEKLFF. V usage is TRBV7-9 and J usage is TRBJ1-4, with TRBD1 matching 12 bases. CDR1 is SEHNR, CDR2 FQNEAQ, per germline (reference sequence). The CDR3 is 16 residues long. The ends lost 1 base at V and 7 bases at J; junction bases unmatched: 4.

This rearrangement joins TRBV25-1 to TRBJ2-3; TRBD1 matches at 11 bases. With 7 bases clipped from V and 4 bases from J, the junction kept 7 bases outside the gene matches. CDR1 and CDR2 from the germline V gene are MGHDK and SYGVNS. This CDR3 has 15 amino acids. The CDR3 DNA sequence: TGTGCCAGCATCGGGACAGGGGGTTTTTCAGATACGCAGTATTTT. It encodes CASIGTGGFSDTQYF.

The J gene is TRBJ2-3, the V gene TRBV18; 8 positions agree with TRBD2. The germline V gene has CDR1 KGHSH and CDR2 LQKENI. Trimming took 2 bases from V and 4 from J; bases not matched to a gene: 5. The CDR3 loop spans 15 amino acids. For the CDR3, the DNA is TGTGCCAGCTCACCATTTAGCGGGGATGCAGATACGCAGTATTTT. It specifies CASSPFSGDADTQYF.

The chain has TRBV2 and TRBJ2-7, with TRBD1 identical over 8 bases. The V gene end was trimmed by 7 bases and the J gene end by 2 bases; junction bases not matched to a gene: 7. This CDR3 region has 14 residues. Per germline, CDR1 SNHLY and CDR2 FYNNEI. CDR3 amino acids: CASTSGQVAYEQYF. The DNA of the CDR3 is TGTGCCAGCACCTCGGGACAGGTCGCCTACGAGCAGTACTTC.

V and J are TRBV23-1 and TRBJ1-2; D is uncertain. TRBV23-1 is an ORF for which the function is uncertain. There are 16 residues in the CDR3. The V and J ends lost 0 bases and 2 bases respectively, with 13 bases between them. The CDR3 DNA reads TGCGCCAGCAGTCAATCTCTCCGAGGGAAGAACTATGGCTACACCTTC. Its translation is CASSQSLRGKNYGYTF.

The genes are TRBV4-2 and TRBJ2-2; 13 bases agree with TRBD2. Germline V CDR1 and CDR2: LGHNA, YNFKEQ. The CDR3 loop spans 17 amino acids. V dropped 4 bases and J dropped 3; count of bases not matched to a gene: 5. This CDR3 is CASSRGLAGEYTGELFF. CDR3 DNA: TGTGCCAGCAGCCGAGGACTAGCGGGGGAGTACACCGGGGAGCTGTTTTTT.

This chain joins TRBV2 and TRBJ2-1; weak D call: TRBD1 (7 bases). The CDR3 has 15 residues. Germline V gene sequence: CDR1 SNHLY, CDR2 FYNNEI. Trimming left V 5 bases short and J 4 bases short, with 15 bases between. This CDR3 reads CASSSGGRSYNEQFF. For the CDR3, the DNA is TGTGCCAGCAGTTCAGGGGGGCGGTCATACAATGAGCAGTTCTTC.

The chain uses TRBV6-5 and TRBJ2-3; the match to TRBD1 covers 9 bases. Germline V gene data show CDR1 as MNHEY and CDR2 as SVGAGI. The CDR3 spans 15 residues. Trimming cost V 2 bases and J 4 bases; bases outside gene matches: 4. The DNA of the CDR3 is TGTGCCAGCAGTTACGGGGACAGGGCCTCAGATACGCAGTATTTT. It specifies CASSYGDRASDTQYF.

This clone showed up just once. The CDR3 reads CAISGQASSGEETQYF. CDR3 bases: TGTGCCATCAGTGGACAGGCGAGTAGCGGGGAAGAGACCCAGTACTTC. The rearrangement links TRBV10-3 to TRBJ2-5; 8 bases agree with TRBD2. CDR1 and CDR2 from the germline V gene are ENHRY and SYGVKD. The CDR3 has 16 amino acids. Germline trimming cut 4 bases from V and 3 bases from J; bases unmatched to any gene: 10.

The rearrangement joins TRBV3-1 (or the pseudogene TRBV3-2) to TRBJ1-6; TRBD1 matches at 7 bases. Germline loops: CDR1 LGHDT, CDR2 YNNKEL (reference sequence). CDR3 size: 15 residues. Trimming cost V 6 bases and J 1 base; bases outside gene matches: 3. The CDR3 reads CASRRGQSYNSPLHF. CDR3 nucleotides: TGTGCCAGCAGACGGGGACAGTCCTATAATTCACCCCTCCACTTT.

This chain joins TRBV7-8 and TRBJ1-6; D perhaps matches TRBD1 (5 bases). Trimming took 5 bases from V and 4 from J, leaving 15 bases between them. This CDR3 comprises 16 residues. Germline-derived CDR1 and CDR2 are SGHVS and FQNEAQ. CDR3 region: CASSPIQGRYNSPLHF. In nucleotides, the CDR3 is TGTGCCAGCAGCCCAATTCAGGGAAGATATAATTCACCCCTCCACTTT.

The rearrangement joins TRBV6-2 or TRBV6-3 to TRBJ1-1, with D possibly being TRBD1 (6 bases). The germline CDR1 and CDR2 sequences are MNHEY and SVGEGT. V gave up 0 bases and J gave up 0 bases, with 14 bases separating them. The CDR3 is 17 amino acids. The CDR3 sequence: CASSYSAGDRMNTEAFF. CDR3 bases: TGTGCCAGCAGTTACTCCGCGGGAGACAGGATGAACACTGAAGCTTTCTTT.

The chain joins TRBV7-9 to TRBJ1-2; 8 bases match TRBD1. Germline CDR1 and CDR2: SEHNR and FQNEAQ (reference sequence). The V gene end was trimmed by 5 bases and the J gene end by 7 bases; junction bases not matched to a gene: 9. The CDR3 is made up of 14 amino acids. The CDR3 DNA reads TGTGCCAGCAGCATAAAGCGGACAGGGCTTGGCTACACCTTC. Amino acid sequence: CASSIKRTGLGYTF.

This clone was observed once. This chain links TRBV12-3 or TRBV12-4 with TRBJ1-2, with unresolved D. V was shortened by 3 bases and J by 5 bases, with 10 bases between the two germline ends. The CDR3 runs to 13 residues. The CDR3 nucleotides are TGTGCCAGCAGTTTTCTGCAGACTTATGGCTACACCTTC. Its translation is CASSFLQTYGYTF.

On this clone itself: The sample holds other DNA sequences that translate to the same CDR3. J is TRBJ1-2 and V is TRBV29-1, with a possible D match to TRBD1 (5 bases). The CDR3 runs to 10 residues. Germline CDR1 reads SQVTM; CDR2 reads ANQGSEA. The germline V and J ends were trimmed by 3 bases and 6 bases, with 5 bases remaining between them. The DNA of the CDR3 is TGCAGCGTTGACAGGGATGGCTACACCTTC. Its translation is CSVDRDGYTF. Looking up the rest from reference TRBV29-1 and TRBJ1-2 gives the full variable domain: SAVISQKPSRDICQRGTSLTIQCQVDSQVTMMFWYRQQPGQSLTLIATANQGSEATYESGFVIDKFPISRPNLTFSTLTVSNMSPEDSSIYLCSVDRDGYTFGSGTRLTVV.

V gene TRBV18 combines with J gene TRBJ1-3; D possibly corresponds to TRBD1 (6 bases). Looked up from germline, CDR1 is KGHSH and CDR2 is LQKENI. The CDR3 extends over 15 amino acids. With 3 bases removed from V and 1 base from J, the gap between germline ends came to 10 bases. CDR3 region: CASSPDSLSGNTIYF. In nucleotides, the CDR3 is TGTGCCAGCTCACCGGACAGCTTATCTGGAAACACCATATATTTT.

Concerning this clone: Other DNA sequences in this specimen translate into the identical CDR3. This chain connects TRBV19 to TRBJ1-1; a weak D match, TRBD1 (6 bases). Trimming cost V 4 bases and J 5 bases, with 11 bases left between them. CDR1 and CDR2 (germline): LNHDA, SQIVND (reference sequence). CDR3 size: 13 residues. The CDR3 DNA is TGTGCCAGTAGTACTCAGACAGGAACTGAAGCTTTCTTT. Amino acid sequence: CASSTQTGTEAFF. Filled out from reference TRBV19 and TRBJ1-1, the complete variable domain reads DGGITQSPKYLFRKEGQNVTLSCEQNLNHDAMYWYRQDPGQGLRLIYYSQIVNDFQKGDIAEGYSVSREKKESFPLTVTSAQKNPTAFYLCASSTQTGTEAFFGQGTRLTVV.

The sample holds one count of this clone. V and J are TRBV7-9 and TRBJ1-3, with D possibly TRBD1 on 6 matching bases. The germline V gene encodes CDR1 SEHNR and CDR2 FQNEAQ (reference sequence). This CDR3 is 16 amino acids long. Trimming removed 7 bases from V and 0 bases from J, with 16 bases in between. The CDR3: CASIPGGQHSGNTIYF. CDR3 coding DNA: TGTGCCAGCATCCCTGGAGGACAGCACTCTGGAAACACCATATATTTT.

The rearrangement links TRBV30 to TRBJ2-2; 7 nucleotides match TRBD1. V trimming: 5 bases; J trimming: 6 bases; junction bases outside the gene matches: 6. The CDR3 is made up of 13 amino acids. The germline V gene encodes CDR1 GTSNPN and CDR2 SVGIG (reference sequence). The CDR3 reads CAWDTTGAGELFF. CDR3 DNA: TGTGCCTGGGACACCACAGGGGCCGGGGAGCTGTTTTTT. The variable domain in full, with the rest retrieved from reference TRBV30 and TRBJ2-2, is SQTIHQWPATLVQPVGSPLSLECTVEGTSNPNLYWYRQAAGRGLQLLFYSVGIGQISSEVPQNLSASRPQDRQFILSSKKLLLSDSGFYLCAWDTTGAGELFFGEGSRLTVL.

The chain recombines TRBV9 with TRBJ1-2; unclear D gene. Germline CDR1 is SGDLS and CDR2 is YYNGEE. The CDR3 contains 14 residues. Trimming cost V 5 bases and J 2 bases, with 13 bases left between them. The CDR3 reads CASSPGMGNYGYTF. The CDR3 DNA reads TGTGCCAGCAGTCCGGGGATGGGGAACTATGGCTACACCTTC. The full variable domain, rest sourced from reference TRBV9 and TRBJ1-2, is DSGVTQTPKHLITATGQRVTLRCSPRSGDLSVYWYQQSLDQGLQFLIQYYNGEERAKGNILERFSAQQFPDLHSELNLSSLELGDSALYFCASSPGMGNYGYTFGSGTRLTVV.

The rearrangement links TRBV9 to TRBJ2-1; 10 bases fit TRBD2. CDR1 is SGDLS and CDR2 is YYNGEE in the germline V gene. The junction had 10 bases not matched to a gene; V was cut back by 3 bases and J by 7 bases. CDR3 length: 16 amino acids. As DNA, the CDR3 is TGTGCCAGCAGCGGCCGACTAGCGGGTTCTCGGAATGAGCAGTTCTTC. Translating gives CASSGRLAGSRNEQFF.

This chain connects TRBV3-1 (or the pseudogene TRBV3-2) to TRBJ2-3, with D tentatively TRBD1 (5 bases). The CDR3 sequence is 13 residues long. CDR1 and CDR2 from the germline V gene are LGHDT and YNNKEL (reference sequence). V was pared by 4 bases and J by 6 bases, with 11 bases between. CDR3 in amino acids: CASSRKGLDTQYF. The CDR3 region has the DNA TGTGCCAGCAGCCGGAAGGGGTTGGATACGCAGTATTTT.

This rearrangement joins TRBV7-9 to TRBJ2-3; 8 nucleotides agree with TRBD1. CDR3 length: 16 amino acids. Germline CDR1 and CDR2: SEHNR and FQNEAQ (reference sequence). After removal of 5 bases from V and 5 bases from J, the junction contained 12 bases not matched to a gene. The CDR3 is CASSPQRTGTGDTQYF. Written as DNA, the CDR3 is TGTGCCAGCAGCCCACAGAGGACAGGGACGGGAGATACGCAGTATTTT.

V usage is TRBV5-1 and J usage is TRBJ2-1; TRBD2 matches 11 bases. Germline V lookup: CDR1 SGHRS, CDR2 YFSETQ. Trimming cost V 4 bases and J 2 bases; bases outside gene matches: 2. The CDR3 runs 15 residues. CDR3 region: CASSPTSGAYNEQFF. The CDR3 DNA reads as TGCGCCAGCAGCCCGACTAGCGGGGCCTACAATGAGCAGTTCTTC.